The 13 T cell receptor beta chains below come from one sample, sequenced in a study of post-analysis software for immune sequencing data. Built from TCR beta cDNA, the libraries had unique molecular identifiers in them. TCRdb redid the calling of the PCR reads with MiXCR, one entry per CDR3 protein. The sample shows hundreds of thousands of distinct CDR3 sequences, roughly 29% of them seen only once. These receptors lack a known antigen. Findings of the study overall: Higher frequency in patients than in controls was seen for about 5 TRBV segments, with TRBV5-6, TRBV5-1 and TRBV20-1 among them.

Source material: blood. The receptors derive from a girl between 10 and 17 years old with multiple sclerosis.

This chain connects TRBV7-2 to TRBJ1-1; no firm D call. Trimming removed 3 bases from V and 7 bases from J, with 6 bases in between. The CDR3 loop spans 11 amino acids. From germline, CDR1 is SGHTA and CDR2 FQGNSA. The DNA of the CDR3 is TGTGCCAGCAGCTTGGTGATTGAAGCTTTCTTT. The encoded protein is CASSLVIEAFF.

Only a few counts were recorded for this clonotype. This chain uses TRBV6-1 with TRBJ2-5; either TRBD1 or TRBD2 may supply D (6 bases each). Trimming removed 7 bases at V and 3 bases at J, with 21 bases between. The CDR3 totals 16 residues. Germline V CDR1 and CDR2: MNHNS, SASEGT. The CDR3, as DNA: TGTGCCAGCACACCCCGACGGGGGCGCCCTAAAGAGACCCAGTACTTC. Translation gives CASTPRRGRPKETQYF.

V gene TRBV4-3 combines with J gene TRBJ2-1; the D is unclear. The germline CDR1 and CDR2 sequences are LGHNA and YSLEER. Trimming left V 0 bases short and J 3 bases short, with 15 bases between. The CDR3 totals 17 residues. This chain's CDR3 is CASSQDFNVRGYNEQFF. The CDR3 nucleotides are TGCGCCAGCAGCCAAGATTTCAATGTTAGAGGCTACAATGAGCAGTTCTTC.

The CDR3 is CASMGGPTPLHF. CDR3 coding DNA: TGTGCCAGCATGGGGGGGCCTACGCCCCTCCACTTT. The chain couples TRBV28 to TRBJ1-6, with a possible D match to TRBD1 (6 bases). V lost 7 bases and J 13 bases, leaving 14 bases between the germline ends. This CDR3 comprises 12 residues. Germline V gene data show CDR1 as MDHEN and CDR2 as SYDVKM.

This rearrangement joins TRBV29-1 to TRBJ2-3; D unresolved. Trimming left V 8 bases short and J 5 bases short, with 17 bases between. Germline CDR1 reads SQVTM; CDR2 reads ANQGSEA. The CDR3 is made up of 13 amino acids. The CDR3 DNA reads as TGCAGCCCCCTCCCCCACTCTGGAGATACGCAGTATTTT. Translating it yields CSPLPHSGDTQYF.

In regard to this clonotype: Compared with germline, one end of the junction differs, possibly owing to a read error. This chain joins TRBV12-3 or TRBV12-4 and TRBJ2-3, with D unresolved. The CDR3 length is 15 residues. CDR3 sequence (DNA): TGTGCCAGCAGTTCCACGGGCCTCTCCCCAGATGCGCAGTATTTT. Its translation: CASSSTGLSPDAQYF.

In its sample, this clonotype was seen a few times. V and J are TRBV10-2 and TRBJ2-7; D possibly corresponds to TRBD2 (6 bases). This CDR3 is built from 13 residues. Germline values: CDR1 WSHSY, CDR2 SAAADI. The V end lost 2 bases, the J end lost 3 bases, and 8 bases lay between the germline ends. The CDR3 spells CASSEGRGYEQYF. The CDR3 DNA is TGCGCCAGCAGTGAGGGGCGGGGCTACGAGCAGTACTTC.

CDR3: CASSAGLAERGDTQYF. CDR3 DNA: TGTGCCAGCAGTGCGGGACTAGCGGAACGAGGGGATACGCAGTATTTT. The chain couples TRBV25-1 to TRBJ2-3, with TRBD2 matching 11 bases. The V segment lost 4 bases and the J segment 6 bases; nucleotides outside the gene matches: 9. Germline CDR1 is MGHDK and CDR2 is SYGVNS. This CDR3 region has 16 residues.

The table lists this clonotype with many counts. This chain uses TRBV4-2 with TRBJ2-3; D is ambiguous. Trimming removed 0 bases from V and 0 bases from J, with 7 bases in between. The CDR3 consists of 15 residues. Germline assignment: CDR1 LGHNA and CDR2 YNFKEQ. The CDR3 coding sequence is TGTGCCAGCAGCCAAGAAAAGTCTAGCACAGATACGCAGTATTTT. As protein: CASSQEKSSTDTQYF.

The sample holds a few counts of this clonotype. The V and J genes are TRBV29-1 and TRBJ2-1, with 7 bases matching TRBD2. Germline V gives CDR1 SQVTM, CDR2 ANQGSEA. This CDR3 spans 15 amino acids. Trimming cost V 8 bases and J 0 bases; bases outside gene matches: 10. CDR3 protein: CSFMGWGGSYNEQFF. For the CDR3, the DNA is TGCAGCTTCATGGGGTGGGGGGGCTCCTACAATGAGCAGTTCTTC.

This clonotype was seen a handful of times. The chain joins TRBV29-1 to TRBJ2-1, with TRBD2 matching 8 bases. The CDR3 is made up of 14 amino acids. The germline V gene has CDR1 SQVTM and CDR2 ANQGSEA. V lost 4 bases to trimming and J lost 1 base; unmatched junction nucleotides: 3. DNA of the CDR3: TGCAGCGTTGGCACGGGAGGGTCCTACAATGAGCAGTTCTTC. This translates into CSVGTGGSYNEQFF.

This clonotype was observed many times. The CDR3 region is CASSLEAASSYNEQFF. The DNA for the CDR3 is TGCGCCAGCAGCTTGGAGGCCGCTAGCTCCTACAATGAGCAGTTCTTC. V is TRBV5-1 and J is TRBJ2-1; D gene ambiguous. V lost 0 bases to trimming and J lost 0 bases, with 10 bases between them. CDR1 and CDR2 from the germline V gene are SGHRS and YFSETQ. The CDR3 spans 16 residues.

This clonotype was detected once. The rearrangement uses TRBV4-2 and TRBJ2-3; D may match TRBD1 or TRBD2 (6 bases each). Germline CDR1 reads LGHNA; CDR2 reads YNFKEQ. The CDR3 runs 15 residues. The V and J ends lost 0 bases and 6 bases respectively, with 13 bases between them. CDR3 protein: CASSQERGTGDTQYF. CDR3 DNA: TGTGCCAGCAGCCAAGAGAGGGGGACTGGGGATACGCAGTATTTT.